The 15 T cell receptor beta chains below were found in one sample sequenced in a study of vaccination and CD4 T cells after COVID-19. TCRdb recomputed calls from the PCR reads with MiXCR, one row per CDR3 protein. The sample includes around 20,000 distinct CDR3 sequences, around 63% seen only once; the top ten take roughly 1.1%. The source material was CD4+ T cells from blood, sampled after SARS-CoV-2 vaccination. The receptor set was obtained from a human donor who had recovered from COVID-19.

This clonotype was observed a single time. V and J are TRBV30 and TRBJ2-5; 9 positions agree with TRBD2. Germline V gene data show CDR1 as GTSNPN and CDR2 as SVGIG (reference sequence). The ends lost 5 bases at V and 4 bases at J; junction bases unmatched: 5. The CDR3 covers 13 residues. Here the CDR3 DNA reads TGTGCCTGGGCGGGAGGGGGCGGAGAGACCCAGTACTTC. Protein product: CAWAGGGGETQYF.

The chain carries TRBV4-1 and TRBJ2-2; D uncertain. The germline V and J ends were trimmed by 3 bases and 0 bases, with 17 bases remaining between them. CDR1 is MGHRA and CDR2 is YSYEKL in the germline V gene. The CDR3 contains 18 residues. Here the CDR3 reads CASSQPIGFRSNTGELFF. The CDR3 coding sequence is TGCGCCAGCAGCCAGCCCATTGGGTTTAGGTCGAACACCGGGGAGCTGTTTTTT.

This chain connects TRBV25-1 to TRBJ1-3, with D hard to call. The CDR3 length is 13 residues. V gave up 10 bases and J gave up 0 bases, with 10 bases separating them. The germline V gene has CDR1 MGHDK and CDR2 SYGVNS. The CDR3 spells CATRQSSGNTIYF. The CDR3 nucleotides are TGTGCCACCCGTCAGAGCTCTGGAAACACCATATATTTT.

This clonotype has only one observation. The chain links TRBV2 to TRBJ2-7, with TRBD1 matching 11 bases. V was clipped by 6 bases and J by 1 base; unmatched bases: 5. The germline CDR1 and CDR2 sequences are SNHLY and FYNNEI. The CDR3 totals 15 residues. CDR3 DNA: TGTGCCAGCAGGGGACAGGGGGATAGGTCCTACGAGCAGTACTTC. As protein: CASRGQGDRSYEQYF.

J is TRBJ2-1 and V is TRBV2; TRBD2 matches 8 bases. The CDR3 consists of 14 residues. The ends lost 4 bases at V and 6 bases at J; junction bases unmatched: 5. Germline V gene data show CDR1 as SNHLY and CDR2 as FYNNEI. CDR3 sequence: CASSGGTSGNEQFF. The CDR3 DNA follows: TGTGCCAGCAGTGGGGGGACTAGTGGCAATGAGCAGTTCTTC.

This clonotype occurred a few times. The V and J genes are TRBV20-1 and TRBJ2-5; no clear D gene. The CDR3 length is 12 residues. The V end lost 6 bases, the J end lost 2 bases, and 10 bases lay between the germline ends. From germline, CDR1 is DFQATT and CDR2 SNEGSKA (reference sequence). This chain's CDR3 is CSAIPVQETQYF. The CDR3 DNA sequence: TGCAGTGCGATTCCGGTACAAGAGACCCAGTACTTC.

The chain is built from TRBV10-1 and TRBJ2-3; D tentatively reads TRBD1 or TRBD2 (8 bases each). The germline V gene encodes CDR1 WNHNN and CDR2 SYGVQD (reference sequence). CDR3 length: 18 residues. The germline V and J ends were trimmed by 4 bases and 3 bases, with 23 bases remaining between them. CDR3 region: CASSADRAREGPTDTQYF. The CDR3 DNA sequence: TGCGCCAGCAGTGCGGACAGGGCTCGGGAGGGCCCTACAGATACGCAGTATTTT.

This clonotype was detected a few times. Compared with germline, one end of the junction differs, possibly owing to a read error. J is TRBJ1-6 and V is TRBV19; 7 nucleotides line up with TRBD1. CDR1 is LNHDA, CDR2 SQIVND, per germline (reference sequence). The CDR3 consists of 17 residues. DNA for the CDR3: TGTGCCAGTAGCATAGGGCCACCGGGACAGATGAATTCACCCCTCCACTTT. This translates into CASSIGPPGQMNSPLHF.

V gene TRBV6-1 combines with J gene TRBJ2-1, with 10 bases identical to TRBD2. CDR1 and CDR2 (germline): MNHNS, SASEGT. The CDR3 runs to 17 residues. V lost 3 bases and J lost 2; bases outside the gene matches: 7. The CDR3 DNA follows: TGTGCCAGCAGTGAGGGGATAGCGGGAGGCCCCTACAATGAGCAGTTCTTC. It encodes CASSEGIAGGPYNEQFF.

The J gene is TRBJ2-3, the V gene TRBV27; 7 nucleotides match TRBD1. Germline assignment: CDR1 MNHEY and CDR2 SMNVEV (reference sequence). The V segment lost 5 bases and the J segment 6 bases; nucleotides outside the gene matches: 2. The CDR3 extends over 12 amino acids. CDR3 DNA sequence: TGTGCCAGCAGTGACAGGGAGGATACGCAGTATTTT. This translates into CASSDREDTQYF.

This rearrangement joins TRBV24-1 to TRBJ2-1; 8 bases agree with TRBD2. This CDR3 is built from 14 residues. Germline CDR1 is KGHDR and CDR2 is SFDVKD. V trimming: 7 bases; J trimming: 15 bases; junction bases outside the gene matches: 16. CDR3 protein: CATRDSAGTRDLFF. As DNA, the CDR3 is TGTGCCACCAGGGACAGCGCCGGGACTAGAGACCTGTTCTTC.

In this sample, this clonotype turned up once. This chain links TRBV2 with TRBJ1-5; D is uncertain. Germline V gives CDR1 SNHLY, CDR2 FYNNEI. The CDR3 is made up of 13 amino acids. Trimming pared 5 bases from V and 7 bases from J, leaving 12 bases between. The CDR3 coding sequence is TGTGCCAGCAGTATACTGACCGGGCAGCCCCAGCATTTT. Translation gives CASSILTGQPQHF.

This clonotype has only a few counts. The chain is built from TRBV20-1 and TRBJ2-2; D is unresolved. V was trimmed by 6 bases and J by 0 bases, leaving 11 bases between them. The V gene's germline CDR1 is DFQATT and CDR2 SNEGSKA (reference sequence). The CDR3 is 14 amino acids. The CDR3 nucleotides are TGCAGTGCAGCTGCGACAACGAACACCGGGGAGCTGTTTTTT. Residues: CSAAATTNTGELFF.

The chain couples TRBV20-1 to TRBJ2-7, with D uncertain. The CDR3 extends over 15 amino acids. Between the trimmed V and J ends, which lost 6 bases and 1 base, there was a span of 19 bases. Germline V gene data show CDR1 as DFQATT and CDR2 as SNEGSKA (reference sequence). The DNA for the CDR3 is TGCAGTGCAGCCGAAGGTCCGGTGAATTCCTACGAGCAGTACTTC. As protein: CSAAEGPVNSYEQYF.

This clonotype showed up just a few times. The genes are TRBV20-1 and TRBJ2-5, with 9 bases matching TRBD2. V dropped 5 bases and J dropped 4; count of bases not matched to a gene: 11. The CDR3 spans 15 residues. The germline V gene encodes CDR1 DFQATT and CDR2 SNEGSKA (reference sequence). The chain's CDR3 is CSARRTSALRETQYF. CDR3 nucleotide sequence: TGCAGTGCTCGCAGGACTAGCGCGCTCCGAGAGACCCAGTACTTC.